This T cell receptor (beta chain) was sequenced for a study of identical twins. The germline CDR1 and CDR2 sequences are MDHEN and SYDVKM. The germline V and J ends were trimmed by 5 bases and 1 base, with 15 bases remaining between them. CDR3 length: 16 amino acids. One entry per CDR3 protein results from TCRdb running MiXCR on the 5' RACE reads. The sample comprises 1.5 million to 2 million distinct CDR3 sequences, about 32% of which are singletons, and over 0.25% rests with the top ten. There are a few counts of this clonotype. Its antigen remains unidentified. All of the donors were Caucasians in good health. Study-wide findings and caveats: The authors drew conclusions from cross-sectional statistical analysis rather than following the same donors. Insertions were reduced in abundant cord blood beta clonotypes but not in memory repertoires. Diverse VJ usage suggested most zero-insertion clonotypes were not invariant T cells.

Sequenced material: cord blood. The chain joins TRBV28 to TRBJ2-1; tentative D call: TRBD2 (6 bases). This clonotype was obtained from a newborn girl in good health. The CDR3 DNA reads TGTGCCAGCAGTCTGACGGGACTCCTGTCCTACAATGAGCAGTTCTTC. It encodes CASSLTGLLSYNEQFF.